The TCR beta chain described here comes from a study of blood T cell repertoires in COVID-19 (dated by TCRdb to about 2020). With respect to the entire study: Samples covering the acute and convalescent phases of COVID-19 were provided by collaborators in the United States, Italy and Spain. Deeply sampled blood TCRbeta repertoires from subjects exposed to, actively infected with, or recovered from COVID-19 were included in the dataset. HLA class I and class II types, where available, came from metadata supplied by the sample provider rather than from assay-based typing. Samples were obtained from the ongoing ImmuneRACE study (first 160 participants) and from 1,254 subjects provided by 6 global collaborators. The material from the prospective study consisted of cDNA or gDNA derived from T cells, B-cell-depleted T cells, or PBMCs. The sample metadata nearly always contained a de-identified subject ID, COVID-19 status, age in years and sex. The repertoires were released in a freely available public database intended as a resource for research on the immune response to SARS-CoV-2. General findings and caveats noted by the study authors: How much clinical and demographic metadata was included differed by source and by participant, and the metadata was provided uncurated.

V is shortened by 4 bases, J by 8 bases, and the region joining them spans 18 bases. According to the germline V gene, CDR1 reads MGHRA and CDR2 reads YSYEKL. The CDR3 goes from the cysteine to the phenylalanine over 16 residues. Solely the CDR3 DNA is kept, with 48 bases framed from the first base. Each collaborating institution followed its own protocols to collect whole blood in K2EDTA tubes. For TCRbeta analysis, collaborator samples were shipped as frozen whole blood, as isolated PBMCs, or as DNA extracted from either sample type. The immunoSEQ Assay, a bias-controlled multiplex PCR, was used to amplify TCRbeta CDR3 regions from genomic DNA. The original pipeline was this. Within the assay, amplification of reference gene primers was used to estimate how many nucleated cells each sample contained. Sequence reads were collapsed and filtered to measure the absolute abundance of every unique TCRbeta CDR3 rearrangement. For each sample, productive Simpson clonality was calculated as the square root of Simpson's diversity index over productive rearrangements. TCRdb took this table from immuneACCESS and kept in-frame rearrangements with V and J called. Such tables lack part of the clones; where checked against another copy, unresolved V genes explain under half of the gap, and the rest is unexplained. The V and J calls and clone size were taken over from that table, and D and trimming were inferred from the DNA. The sample profile shows roughly 120,000 clones; 82% of them were found once. The leading ten clones occupy 15% to 20% of the sample.

This clone is described as medium-sized (0.01 to 0.1%). The antigen it binds to is not known. No base quality information exists; no much larger clone differs at one position. The receptor was isolated from a woman in her sixties with acute or convalescent COVID-19. The specimen sequenced was peripheral blood. The rearranged chain carries TRBV4-1 and TRBJ1-6; the D region possibly corresponds to TRBD1 (5 bases align). The DNA sequence is given as TGCGCCAGCAGCCCCCCACTCGGGGGAGAGTATTCACCCCTCCACTTT. This sequence encodes CASSPPLGGEYSPLHF.